What follows are 25 T cell receptor beta chains derived from one specimen sequenced in a study of cytomegalovirus exposure and HLA in healthy donors. PCR used 60 Vbeta primers and 13 Jbeta primers. Using immunoSEQ multiplex PCR, the repertoire was profiled, and TCRdb retains in-frame clones only, with some absent. The sample includes about 89,000 clones, about 80% of them seen just once. Specimen: PBMCs. These receptors originate from a male donor in good health and CMV-seronegative.

The gene calls are TRBV9 and TRBJ2-1; D might be TRBD1 (5 bases). Trimming removed 3 bases at V and 1 base at J, with 11 bases between. The germline gives CDR1 SGDLS, CDR2 YYNGEE. The CDR3 sequence is 15 residues long. The CDR3 nucleotides are TGTGCCAGCAGCGCTGACGGACAATCCTACAATGAGCAGTTCTTC. This encodes CASSADGQSYNEQFF.

The count of this clone is one. The V gene is TRBV11-2, the J gene TRBJ2-7, with D uncertain. CDR1 is SGHAT and CDR2 is FQNNGV in the germline V gene. The V gene lost 5 bases and the J gene lost 3 bases, with 8 bases spanning the gap. The CDR3 extends over 12 amino acids. The CDR3 sequence: CASSPRGYEQYF. CDR3 DNA: TGTGCCAGCAGCCCCCGCGGCTACGAGCAGTACTTC.

The chain combines TRBV5-5 with TRBJ2-5, with a tentative D call TRBD2 (6 bases). The CDR3 has 13 residues. Germline CDR1 reads SGHKS; CDR2 reads YYEKEE (reference sequence). The V gene lost 0 bases and the J gene lost 3 bases, with 6 bases spanning the gap. CDR3 amino acids: CASSLGGEETQYF. The CDR3 DNA reads as TGTGCCAGCAGCTTGGGGGGGGAAGAGACCCAGTACTTC.

The V and J genes are TRBV19 and TRBJ1-3; weak D call: TRBD1 (5 bases). The germline CDR1 and CDR2 sequences are LNHDA and SQIVND (reference sequence). V gave up 7 bases and J gave up 0 bases, with 16 bases separating them. This CDR3 has 16 residues. The chain's CDR3 is CASKGTGPTSGNTIYF. For the CDR3, the DNA is TGTGCCAGTAAAGGAACAGGCCCAACCTCTGGAAACACCATATATTTT.

In nucleotides, the CDR3 is TGTGCCAGCAGCTTAGTAACAGGGGCCACTGAAGCTTTCTTT. Translating it yields CASSLVTGATEAFF. V usage is TRBV11-2 and J usage is TRBJ1-1, with 7 bases aligning to TRBD1. Germline CDR1 reads SGHAT; CDR2 reads FQNNGV. The CDR3 length is 14 residues. J lost 4 bases, V lost 1 base, and 3 bases had no gene match.

The chain couples TRBV28 to TRBJ2-1, with 7 bases fitting TRBD2. Germline trimming cut 4 bases from V and 5 bases from J; bases unmatched to any gene: 2. Germline CDR1 and CDR2: MDHEN and SYDVKM. The CDR3 is 13 residues long. CDR3 residues: CASSSGTNNEQFF. The CDR3 DNA reads as TGTGCCAGCAGTTCCGGGACTAACAATGAGCAGTTCTTC.

The chain combines TRBV10-3 with TRBJ1-2; 8 bases are shared with TRBD1. CDR3 length: 13 residues. CDR1 is ENHRY and CDR2 is SYGVKD in the germline V gene. The junction had 7 bases not matched to a gene; V was cut back by 6 bases and J by 7 bases. In DNA form, the CDR3 reads TGTGCCATCAGCTCTGACAGGGGATCTGGCTACACCTTC. Its protein product is CAISSDRGSGYTF.

The rearrangement links TRBV11-2 to TRBJ1-6; TRBD1 matches at 7 bases. Germline lookup yields CDR1 SGHAT and CDR2 FQNNGV. The CDR3 is 15 residues long. V lost 5 bases and J lost 7; bases outside the gene matches: 8. The chain's CDR3 is CASSQQGRGNSPLHF. The CDR3 DNA is TGTGCCAGCAGCCAACAGGGGAGAGGGAATTCACCCCTCCACTTT.

This clone was seen a handful of times. The V call is TRBV7-3, the J call TRBJ1-1; weak D call: TRBD1 (5 bases). Germline V gene data show CDR1 as SGHTA and CDR2 as FQGTGA. CDR3 length: 13 amino acids. Between the trimmed V and J ends, which lost 5 bases and 6 bases, there was a span of 13 bases. The CDR3 region is CASSQRHRSEAFF. CDR3 in DNA: TGTGCCAGCAGCCAGAGGCACAGGTCTGAAGCTTTCTTT. Together with reference TRBV7-3 and TRBJ1-1, the CDR3 gives the full variable domain: GAGVSQTPSNKVTEKGKYVELRCDPISGHTALYWYRQSLGQGPEFLIYFQGTGAADDSGLPNDRFFAVRPEGSVSTLKIQRTERGDSAVYLCASSQRHRSEAFFGQGTRLTVV.

The chain carries TRBV7-2 and TRBJ2-7, with D unclear. Trimming took off 5 bases at V and 6 bases at J, with 17 bases between the two ends. The CDR3 contains 14 residues. In germline, CDR1 is SGHTA, CDR2 FQGNSA. The CDR3 coding sequence is TGTGCCAGCAGCCCTCCCCGTCGCGAGTCCGAGCAGTACTTC. It specifies CASSPPRRESEQYF.

The chain links TRBV28 to TRBJ1-5; D is unclear. Germline CDR1 reads MDHEN; CDR2 reads SYDVKM. The V gene lost 5 bases and the J gene lost 2 bases, with 10 bases spanning the gap. This CDR3 region has 14 residues. CDR3: CASSDIRGNQPQHF. The CDR3 coding sequence is TGTGCCAGCAGTGACATCCGAGGCAATCAGCCCCAGCATTTT.

By sample share, this clone is medium-sized (0.01 to 0.1%). This sequence joins TRBV6-4 and TRBJ2-2, with a weak D call TRBD2 (7 bases). V was cut by 0 bases and J by 7 bases, with 18 bases left in between. Germline V CDR1 and CDR2: MRHNA, SNTAGT. This CDR3 spans 17 amino acids. The CDR3 protein is CASSDSSWGGAGGELFF. CDR3 coding DNA: TGTGCCAGCAGTGACTCGAGCTGGGGGGGCGCCGGCGGGGAGCTGTTTTTT.

The chain employs TRBV5-5 and TRBJ1-1; TRBD1 might be the D (5 bases). Germline V gene sequence: CDR1 SGHKS, CDR2 YYEKEE (reference sequence). CDR3 length: 15 amino acids. The germline V and J ends were trimmed by 2 bases and 1 base, with 12 bases remaining between them. CDR3 sequence: CASSLRSGPNTEAFF. CDR3 DNA: TGTGCCAGCAGCTTAAGGTCAGGGCCGAACACTGAAGCTTTCTTT.

The table lists this clone with a count of one. The chain combines TRBV4-3 with TRBJ1-5; D may be TRBD1 (6 bases). The CDR3 consists of 16 residues. Trimming shortened V by 0 bases and J by 4 bases, and 13 bases separated the two germline ends. CDR1 is LGHNA, CDR2 YSLEER, per germline. For the CDR3, the DNA is TGCGCCAGCAGCCAAGATACGGGACAAGGGAATCAGCCCCAGCATTTT. Translating it yields CASSQDTGQGNQPQHF.

This chain uses TRBV10-1 with TRBJ1-1; 8 bases are a match to TRBD1. Per germline, CDR1 WNHNN and CDR2 SYGVQD (reference sequence). The CDR3 totals 12 residues. J lost 9 bases, V lost 2 bases, and 2 bases had no gene match. CDR3 region: CASSEGQGQAFF. CDR3 DNA: TGCGCCAGCAGTGAGGGACAGGGCCAAGCTTTCTTT.

The CDR3 DNA follows: TGTGCCAGCAGCTTAGACGGTATAATTAGCACAGATACGCAGTATTTT. Encoded protein: CASSLDGIISTDTQYF. The chain uses TRBV7-2 and TRBJ2-3, with D hard to call. V lost 1 base to trimming and J lost 0 bases, with 11 bases between them. Germline V CDR1 and CDR2: SGHTA, FQGNSA. This CDR3 region has 16 residues.

V and J are TRBV19 and TRBJ2-5; D perhaps matches TRBD1 (6 bases). Deletions cut 4 bases from V and 2 bases from J, with 14 bases between. CDR3 size: 15 residues. The germline gives CDR1 LNHDA, CDR2 SQIVND (reference sequence). In DNA, the CDR3 is TGTGCCAGTAGTAAATTTGGGACAAAGCAAGAGACCCAGTACTTC. Its protein product is CASSKFGTKQETQYF.

As regards this clone: The germline gene is not matched at one end of the junction; a read error may be the cause. J is TRBJ2-1 and V is TRBV5-6, with TRBD1 identical over 7 bases. CDR3 length: 15 amino acids. Per the germline V gene, CDR1 is SGHDT and CDR2 is YYEEEE. The chain's CDR3 is CANSPDRDPYNEQFF. CDR3 nucleotide sequence: TGTGCCAACAGCCCAGACAGGGACCCCTACAATGAGCAGTTCTTC. The variable domain in full, completed from reference TRBV5-6 and TRBJ2-1, reads DAGVTQSPTHLIKTRGQQVTLRCSPKSGHDTVSWYQQALGQGPQFIFQYYEEEERQRGNFPDRFSGHQFPNYSSELNVNALLLGDSALYLCANSPDRDPYNEQFFGPGTRLTVL.

The chain employs TRBV19 and TRBJ2-7; 7 bases align to TRBD1. The CDR3 is made up of 15 amino acids. Germline loops: CDR1 LNHDA, CDR2 SQIVND (reference sequence). V shed 5 bases, J shed 3 bases, and the junction held 10 bases outside the gene matches. The CDR3 loop reads CASSEVTGAVYEQYF. The CDR3 region has the DNA TGTGCCAGTAGTGAAGTCACAGGGGCCGTCTACGAGCAGTACTTC.

This clone was recorded once. The rearrangement joins TRBV10-3 to TRBJ2-5, with 8 bases lining up with TRBD1. CDR1 is ENHRY, CDR2 SYGVKD, per germline. The V segment lost 9 bases and the J segment 5 bases; nucleotides outside the gene matches: 8. The CDR3 is 13 residues long. The CDR3 protein is CAIRTGTKETQYF. The DNA of the CDR3 is TGTGCCATAAGGACAGGGACAAAGGAGACCCAGTACTTC.

This chain's CDR3 is CASRVESNQPQHF. The CDR3 bases are TGTGCCAGCAGGGTTGAGAGCAATCAGCCCCAGCATTTT. This chain uses TRBV2 with TRBJ1-5, with no clear D. Trimming cost V 6 bases and J 1 base, with 7 bases left between them. This CDR3 comprises 13 residues. Germline lookup yields CDR1 SNHLY and CDR2 FYNNEI.

The chain combines TRBV27 with TRBJ2-1; D gene ambiguous. CDR3 length: 12 amino acids. CDR1 and CDR2 from the germline V gene are MNHEY and SMNVEV (reference sequence). V lost 2 bases, J lost 8 bases, and 7 bases lay in between. The CDR3 DNA reads as TGTGCCAGCAGTTTACGACTGGATGAGCAGTTCTTC. It is translated as CASSLRLDEQFF.

V and J are TRBV18 and TRBJ1-5; 9 nucleotides align to TRBD1. The trim removed 0 bases at V and 5 bases at J, leaving 2 bases unmatched. This CDR3 spans 15 amino acids. The germline V gene has CDR1 KGHSH and CDR2 LQKENI. CDR3 nucleotides: TGTGCCAGCTCACCACCGGGACAGGGCGATCAGCCCCAGCATTTT. The encoded protein is CASSPPGQGDQPQHF.

This chain connects TRBV11-3 to TRBJ2-2; 10 nucleotides match TRBD2. Germline CDR1 reads SGHNT; CDR2 reads YENEEA. V was pared by 5 bases and J by 2 bases, with 5 bases of the junction left unmatched. CDR3 length: 16 amino acids. The CDR3 DNA reads TGTGCCAGCAGCCCAGGACTAGCGGAAAACACCGGGGAGCTGTTTTTT. Its protein is CASSPGLAENTGELFF.

The chain joins TRBV4-1 to TRBJ2-1, with D unclear. Germline CDR1 MGHRA, CDR2 YSYEKL. V gave up 2 bases and J gave up 5 bases, with 19 bases separating them. The CDR3 is 17 amino acids. The CDR3 here is CASSQLPIRSPDNEQFF. CDR3 coding DNA: TGCGCCAGCAGCCAATTACCCATAAGGAGCCCCGACAATGAGCAGTTCTTC.